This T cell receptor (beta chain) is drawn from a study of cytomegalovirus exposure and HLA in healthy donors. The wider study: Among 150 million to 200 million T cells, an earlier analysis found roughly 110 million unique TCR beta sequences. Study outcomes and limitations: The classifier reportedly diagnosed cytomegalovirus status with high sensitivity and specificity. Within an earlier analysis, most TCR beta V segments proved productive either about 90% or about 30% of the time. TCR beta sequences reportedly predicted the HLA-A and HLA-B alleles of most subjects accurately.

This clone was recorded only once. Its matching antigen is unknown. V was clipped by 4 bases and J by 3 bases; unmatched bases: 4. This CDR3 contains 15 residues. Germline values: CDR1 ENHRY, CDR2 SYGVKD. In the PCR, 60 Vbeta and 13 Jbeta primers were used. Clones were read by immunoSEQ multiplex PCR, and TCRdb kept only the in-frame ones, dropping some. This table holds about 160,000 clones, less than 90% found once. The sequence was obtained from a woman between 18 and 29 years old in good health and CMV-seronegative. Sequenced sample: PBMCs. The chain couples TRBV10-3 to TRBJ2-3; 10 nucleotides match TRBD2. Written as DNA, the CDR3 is TGTGCCATCAGTGGGGCTAGCGGGGGAACAGATACGCAGTATTTT. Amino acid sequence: CAISGASGGTDTQYF.